These T cell receptor beta chains were read from a single sample in a study of blood T cell repertoires in COVID-19. Sequencing was performed with immunoSEQ multiplex PCR; in TCRdb, only in-frame clones are kept and a portion is missing. The data contain about 50,000 clones, about 89% of them singletons. Sequencing input: peripheral blood. These receptors all come from a human donor in a cohort sampled during active COVID-19. Both conserved end residues are part of each CDR3. D genes are given only for firm matches. The size entry is marked missing in some rows and otherwise reads once, few, many or a size class.

j_gene,d_gene,v_gene,abundance,CDR3aa,CDR3nt
TRBJ2-5,TRBD2,TRBV10-2,NA,CASGGTSGRPIQETQYF,TGCGCCAGCGGCGGGACTAGCGGTCGGCCTATCCAAGAGACCCAGTACTTC
TRBJ2-4,TRBD1,TRBV3-1/TRBV3-2,NA,CASSQSGQGSPRVKNIQYF,TGTGCCAGCAGCCAATCGGGACAGGGATCCCCGAGGGTCAAAAACATTCAGTACTTC
TRBJ1-5,NA,TRBV15,NA,CATSRGWQSNQPQHF,TGTGCCACCAGCAGAGGGTGGCAGAGCAATCAGCCCCAGCATTTT
TRBJ1-1,TRBD1,TRBV6-6,NA,CATKPGQGMNTEAFF,TGTGCCACAAAACCGGGACAGGGGATGAACACTGAAGCTTTCTTT
TRBJ1-1,TRBD1,TRBV2,once,CASTWDSSNTEAFF,TGTGCCAGCACGTGGGACAGTTCGAACACTGAAGCTTTCTTT
TRBJ1-2,NA,TRBV7-3,NA,CASSSGPDSNYGYTF,TGTGCCAGCAGCTCTGGCCCCGACTCGAACTATGGCTACACCTTC
TRBJ2-1,TRBD2,TRBV10-3,NA,CAISGTSGGYNEQFF,TGTGCCATCAGTGGTACTAGCGGGGGCTACAATGAGCAGTTCTTC
TRBJ1-5,NA,TRBV7-9,NA,CASSHRDNQPQHF,TGTGCCAGCAGCCACAGGGATAATCAGCCCCAGCATTTT
TRBJ2-2,TRBD2,TRBV7-2,once,CASSLDGTSGTGELFF,TGTGCCAGCAGCTTAGACGGGACTAGCGGGACCGGGGAGCTGTTTTTT
TRBJ2-1,TRBD1,TRBV27,few,CASSLSSDRADEQFF,TGTGCCAGCAGTTTATCTTCGGACAGGGCCGATGAGCAGTTCTTC
TRBJ1-6,NA,TRBV30,NA,CAWSLYTRLNSPLHF,TGTGCCTGGAGTTTATACACCAGGCTTAATTCACCCCTCCACTTT
TRBJ2-7,TRBD1,TRBV11-2,NA,CASSIITGGIIYEQYF,TGTGCCAGCAGCATCATCACAGGGGGTATTATCTACGAGCAGTACTTC
TRBJ1-2,NA,TRBV25-1,once,CASSVGSGTLYGYTF,TGTGCCAGCAGTGTAGGTTCAGGGACTCTCTATGGCTACACCTTC
TRBJ1-1,NA,TRBV4-3,NA,CASSQEWRGSPEAFF,TGCGCCAGCAGCCAAGAATGGCGAGGGTCCCCTGAAGCTTTCTTT
TRBJ2-2,NA,TRBV5-1,NA,CASSRYDLGDLTGGVEVFSGELFF,TGCGCCAGTTCCCGATATGACTTGGGAGACCTAACAGGGGGGGTGGAAGTATTTTCCGGGGAGCTGTTTTTT
TRBJ2-7,TRBD1,TRBV6-1,NA,CASSGLMGTASHEQYF,TGTGCCAGCAGTGGGCTGATGGGGACAGCTTCCCACGAGCAGTACTTC
TRBJ2-7,NA,TRBV28,once,CASSWGAYEQYF,TGTGCCAGCAGTTGGGGGGCCTACGAGCAGTACTTC
TRBJ1-5,NA,TRBV27,NA,CASSFSRVSNSNQPQHF,TGTGCCAGCAGCTTCAGCCGGGTCTCGAATAGCAATCAGCCCCAGCATTTT
TRBJ1-5,TRBD1,TRBV7-2,NA,CASSLNSGQGRQPQHF,TGTGCCAGCAGCTTAAACTCCGGACAGGGAAGGCAGCCCCAGCATTTT
TRBJ2-1,NA,TRBV24-1,NA,CATSDPLASTYNEQFF,TGTGCCACCAGTGACCCCCTAGCGTCGACCTACAATGAGCAGTTCTTC
TRBJ1-2,NA,TRBV12-3/TRBV12-4,NA,CASSLGAYGYTF,TGTGCCAGCAGTTTAGGGGCTTATGGCTACACCTTC
TRBJ2-1,NA,TRBV4-1,NA,CASSQSPTGFSYNEQFF,TGCGCCAGCAGCCAATCTCCGACAGGTTTCAGCTACAATGAGCAGTTCTTC
TRBJ2-5,NA,TRBV18,NA,CASSEGSEGAETQYF,TGTGCCAGCTCAGAAGGGTCGGAGGGGGCAGAGACCCAGTACTTC
TRBJ1-1,NA,TRBV6-6,NA,CASSRLLYYRRDTEAFF,TGTGCCAGCAGTCGCCTCCTTTATTACCGACGGGACACTGAAGCTTTCTTT
TRBJ2-1,TRBD1,TRBV5-1,NA,CASSLGTGAYNEQFF,TGCGCCAGCAGCTTGGGGACAGGGGCCTACAATGAGCAGTTCTTC
TRBJ1-1,NA,TRBV12-3/TRBV12-4,NA,CASRVTVNTEAFF,TGTGCCAGCAGGGTTACAGTGAACACTGAAGCTTTCTTT
TRBJ2-3,NA,TRBV5-1,NA,CASSLLSGFTDTQYF,TGCGCCAGCAGCTTGTTGAGCGGGTTCACAGATACGCAGTATTTT
TRBJ1-2,TRBD1,TRBV6-1,NA,CASSEGTGGFYGYTF,TGTGCCAGCAGTGAGGGGACAGGGGGCTTCTATGGCTACACCTTC
TRBJ1-5,TRBD1,TRBV28,few,CASSSIGQGNQPQHF,TGTGCCAGCAGTTCTATTGGACAGGGTAATCAGCCCCAGCATTTT